Presented here are 21 T cell receptor beta chains from one specimen sequenced in a study of a mutant IDH1 vaccine in newly diagnosed glioma. Measured with immunoSEQ multiplex PCR; TCRdb has only the in-frame clones, and not every one. The sample gives more than 50,000 clones, just over 85% of which show up once; roughly 2.6% is in the top ten. Sample time point: baseline, week 1 (first vaccination visit). Treatment described: pre-vaccination baseline after standard-of-care therapy. This sample comprised PBMCs, obtained from a glioma patient treated with radiotherapy, temozolomide or both. The receptor source for this set is a man aged 25-45 years with glioma.

The rearrangement links TRBV7-8 to TRBJ2-7; TRBD1 matches 11 bases. V trimming: 5 bases; J trimming: 2 bases; junction bases outside the gene matches: 11. From germline, CDR1 is SGHVS and CDR2 FQNEAQ. This CDR3 region has 17 residues. CDR3 sequence (DNA): TGTGCCAGCAGCCCCGGACGGACAGGGGGCCCCGCCTACGAGCAGTACTTC. Its protein is CASSPGRTGGPAYEQYF.

The rearrangement uses TRBV19 and TRBJ1-3, with D unresolved. Germline V gene sequence: CDR1 LNHDA, CDR2 SQIVND (reference sequence). V lost 7 bases and J lost 0, with 7 bases in between. CDR3 size: 13 residues. CDR3 nucleotide sequence: TGTGCCAGTAACCCCATCTCTGGAAACACCATATATTTT. The encoded protein is CASNPISGNTIYF.

This chain connects TRBV14 to TRBJ2-6; the match to TRBD2 covers 10 bases. The CDR3 runs 19 residues. The germline CDR1 and CDR2 sequences are SGHDN and FVKESK. The V segment lost 0 bases and the J segment 1 base; nucleotides outside the gene matches: 6. In DNA, the CDR3 is TGTGCCAGCAGCCAAGATCTACTAGCGGGGCGATCTGGGGCCAACGTCCTGACTTTC. Encoded protein: CASSQDLLAGRSGANVLTF.

V usage is TRBV6-5 and J usage is TRBJ1-1; D call uncertain. This CDR3 has 13 amino acids. Trimming took 7 bases from V and 0 from J, leaving 9 bases between them. Germline V gene sequence: CDR1 MNHEY, CDR2 SVGAGI. In DNA form, the CDR3 reads TGTGCCAGCAAGAGGGTGATGAACACTGAAGCTTTCTTT. It codes for CASKRVMNTEAFF.

The J gene is TRBJ2-7, the V gene TRBV28; maybe TRBD2 (5 bases). Germline CDR1 and CDR2: MDHEN and SYDVKM. V was clipped by 4 bases and J by 4 bases, with 14 bases between them. This CDR3 is built from 14 residues. CDR3 sequence (DNA): TGTGCCAGCAGTTCCCGGGCCTGGACTTACGAGCAGTACTTC. Translation gives CASSSRAWTYEQYF. Looking up the rest from reference TRBV28 and TRBJ2-7 gives the full variable domain: DVKVTQSSRYLVKRTGEKVFLECVQDMDHENMFWYRQDPGLGLRLIYFSYDVKMKEKGDIPEGYSVSREKKERFSLILESASTNQTSMYLCASSSRAWTYEQYFGPGTRLTVT.

This clone was counted a few times. The V gene is TRBV28, the J gene TRBJ1-5; TRBD1 matches 9 bases. V was clipped by 4 bases and J by 7 bases; unmatched bases: 8. Germline values: CDR1 MDHEN, CDR2 SYDVKM. The length of the CDR3 is 15 residues. The CDR3, as DNA: TGTGCCAGCAGTTCGAAGGGACAGGGCAGGCAGCCCCAGCATTTT. Translating it yields CASSSKGQGRQPQHF.

The CDR3 is CASSSPTPGVGSNEQFF. CDR3 in DNA: TGTGCCAGCAGTTCCCCGACCCCAGGGGTTGGTAGTAATGAGCAGTTCTTC. This chain joins TRBV27 and TRBJ2-1, with D possibly being TRBD1 (6 bases). Germline-derived CDR1 and CDR2 are MNHEY and SMNVEV (reference sequence). V was shortened by 4 bases and J by 7 bases, with 23 bases between the two germline ends. The CDR3 is 17 amino acids.

This chain uses TRBV13 with TRBJ2-1; 7 bases are shared with TRBD1. This CDR3 spans 18 amino acids. CDR1 PRHDT and CDR2 FYEKMQ come from the germline V gene (reference sequence). With 1 base clipped from V and 2 bases from J, the junction kept 11 bases outside the gene matches. The CDR3 nucleotides read TGTGCCAGCAGCTTAGTGGGTCACAGGGGCGAGACCTACAATGAGCAGTTCTTC. This encodes CASSLVGHRGETYNEQFF.

This chain connects TRBV6-5 to TRBJ1-2; the D gene is possibly TRBD1 (5 bases). The CDR3 extends over 14 amino acids. Trimming removed 7 bases from V and 3 bases from J, with 15 bases in between. Germline V lookup: CDR1 MNHEY, CDR2 SVGAGI. The CDR3: CASKQTGTHYGYTF. The DNA of the CDR3 is TGTGCCAGCAAACAAACCGGGACCCACTATGGCTACACCTTC.

Comment on this clone: A read error may account for a junction end that differs from germline. The V gene is TRBV10-2, the J gene TRBJ2-5; D gene ambiguous. Looked up from germline, CDR1 is WSHSY and CDR2 is SAAADI. This CDR3 contains 13 residues. CDR3: CVSSSRIQETQYF. DNA of the CDR3: TGCGTCAGCAGTTCCCGGATCCAAGAGACCCAGTACTTC.

This sequence joins TRBV19 and TRBJ2-7; the match to TRBD1 covers 9 bases. CDR1 LNHDA and CDR2 SQIVND come from the germline V gene (reference sequence). V lost 4 bases and J lost 1; bases outside the gene matches: 5. CDR3 size: 15 residues. CDR3 in amino acids: CASSKPGTGSYEQYF. CDR3 nucleotides: TGTGCCAGTAGTAAACCCGGGACAGGGTCCTACGAGCAGTACTTC.

The V and J genes are TRBV27 and TRBJ2-5, with D unclear. This CDR3 is 14 amino acids long. Germline V gives CDR1 MNHEY, CDR2 SMNVEV (reference sequence). The V gene lost 3 bases and the J gene lost 2 bases, with 10 bases spanning the gap. The CDR3 coding sequence is TGTGCCAGCAGTTTTCGGCAGGATCAAGAGACCCAGTACTTC. It is translated as CASSFRQDQETQYF.

The V call is TRBV7-9, the J call TRBJ1-1; D remains unclear. The V gene lost 2 bases and the J gene lost 2 bases, with 6 bases spanning the gap. CDR3 length equals 13 residues. Per germline, CDR1 SEHNR and CDR2 FQNEAQ (reference sequence). The DNA of the CDR3 is TGTGCCAGCAGCTTAACGGTTAACACTGAAGCTTTCTTT. This translates into CASSLTVNTEAFF. Complete variable domain (other parts from reference TRBV7-9 and TRBJ1-1): DTGVSQNPRHKITKRGQNVTFRCDPISEHNRLYWYRQTLGQGPEFLTYFQNEAQLEKSRLLSDRFSAERPKGSFSTLEIQRTEQGDSAMYLCASSLTVNTEAFFGQGTRLTVV.

The V call is TRBV5-6, the J call TRBJ2-7, with D perhaps matching TRBD1 or TRBD2 (5 bases each). Germline loops: CDR1 SGHDT, CDR2 YYEEEE. CDR3 size: 13 residues. V lost 2 bases and J 12 bases, leaving 18 bases between the germline ends. The CDR3 sequence: CASSFRDGGSWYF. The CDR3 nucleotides are TGTGCCAGCAGCTTTCGGGACGGTGGAAGTTGGTACTTC.

The genes are TRBV4-1 and TRBJ2-5, with D perhaps TRBD1 (6 bases). The J call may be incorrect, as the DNA end agrees better with TRBJ2-7. The CDR3 loop spans 16 amino acids. The germline V gene has CDR1 MGHRA and CDR2 YSYEKL. CDR3 in DNA: TGCGCCAGCAGCCACCGAATTCGGGACACGTCCTACGAGCAGTACTTC. Amino acids: CASSHRIRDTSYEQYF.

CDR3 residues: CASSLGGAPYEQYF. For the CDR3, the DNA is TGCGCCAGCAGCTTGGGAGGGGCACCCTACGAGCAGTACTTC. The chain joins TRBV5-1 to TRBJ2-5; perhaps D is TRBD1 or TRBD2 (5 bases each). The J call could be wrong; TRBJ2-7 is a better fit for the DNA end. The CDR3 is made up of 14 amino acids. Germline V gives CDR1 SGHRS, CDR2 YFSETQ.

The chain couples TRBV27 to TRBJ1-5; D uncertain. Trimming pared 2 bases from V and 2 bases from J, leaving 10 bases between. CDR1 and CDR2 (germline): MNHEY, SMNVEV (reference sequence). This CDR3 is built from 15 residues. The CDR3 loop reads CASSLTGLGNQPQHF. Here the CDR3 DNA reads TGTGCCAGCAGTTTAACGGGGTTGGGCAATCAGCCCCAGCATTTT.

The rearrangement joins TRBV5-1 to TRBJ2-2; TRBD1 is a possible D gene (5 bases). This CDR3 spans 15 amino acids. Between the trimmed V and J ends, which lost 4 bases and 3 bases, there was a span of 13 bases. Germline loops: CDR1 SGHRS, CDR2 YFSETQ. The CDR3 here is CASSPSGRDTGELFF. In DNA, the CDR3 is TGCGCCAGCAGCCCCTCGGGCAGGGACACCGGGGAGCTGTTTTTT.

This clone was seen a single time. The chain has TRBV27 and TRBJ2-7; 8 bases fit TRBD2. Unmatched junction bases numbered 20, after V lost 3 bases and J lost 1 base. This CDR3 spans 20 amino acids. Per the germline V gene, CDR1 is MNHEY and CDR2 is SMNVEV (reference sequence). DNA for the CDR3: TGTGCCAGCAGTTTCCTAGGACGGTATTTAAGCGGGGGTCATTCCTACGAGCAGTACTTC. Translation: CASSFLGRYLSGGHSYEQYF.

The chain carries TRBV6-1 and TRBJ1-1; 7 nucleotides match TRBD1. Losses at the gene ends were 6 bases for V and 5 bases for J; bases not matched to a gene: 6. This CDR3 spans 13 amino acids. CDR1 is MNHNS and CDR2 is SASEGT in the germline V gene. CDR3 in DNA: TGTGCCAGCAGACAGGGGCGGGAGACTGAAGCTTTCTTT. Amino acid sequence: CASRQGRETEAFF.

This chain links TRBV5-6 with TRBJ2-1; a possible D gene is TRBD1 (7 bases). V gave up 4 bases and J gave up 1 base, with 12 bases separating them. CDR3 length: 15 amino acids. In germline, CDR1 is SGHDT, CDR2 YYEEEE. The CDR3 region is CASSLAGQSYNEQFF. The CDR3 DNA reads as TGTGCCAGCAGCCTGGCGGGACAGTCCTACAATGAGCAGTTCTTC.